These T cell receptor beta chains were read from a single sample in a study of cytomegalovirus exposure and HLA in healthy donors. The repertoire was sequenced with immunoSEQ multiplex PCR; TCRdb's copy has only in-frame clones and lacks some. The table includes some 160,000 clones, around 77% detected once. The source material was PBMCs. The origin of the receptors is a woman younger than 45 in good health and CMV-seronegative. CDR3s include the opening cysteine and the closing phenylalanine or tryptophan. A D gene is named only where the DNA matches it firmly.

d_call: TRBD2
v_call: TRBV4-1
j_call: TRBJ2-1
cdr3_aa: CASSDSAGGPGYEQFF

d_call: TRBD1
v_call: TRBV6-5
j_call: NA
cdr3_aa: CASSYPAGQGLLEQYF

d_call: TRBD1
v_call: TRBV4-1
j_call: TRBJ2-7
cdr3_aa: CASSQGQGAYEQYF

d_call: NA
v_call: TRBV19
j_call: TRBJ1-5
cdr3_aa: CASSPVRGRLNQPQHF

d_call: NA
v_call: TRBV2
j_call: TRBJ1-1
cdr3_aa: CASSVLQGRNTEAFF

d_call: TRBD2
v_call: TRBV27
j_call: TRBJ2-7
cdr3_aa: CASRRHSSGSAYEQYF

d_call: TRBD1
v_call: TRBV30
j_call: TRBJ1-2
cdr3_aa: CAWIKLPGQAAAYGYTF

d_call: TRBD1
v_call: TRBV28
j_call: TRBJ1-4
cdr3_aa: CASGGQADNEKLFF

d_call: TRBD1
v_call: TRBV10-3
j_call: TRBJ1-1
cdr3_aa: CAISEPDRGSTEAFF

d_call: NA
v_call: TRBV29-1
j_call: TRBJ1-4
cdr3_aa: CSVEDWGGSNEKLFF

d_call: NA
v_call: TRBV5-4
j_call: TRBJ1-1
cdr3_aa: CASSRGGSGRPNTEAFF

d_call: TRBD2
v_call: TRBV9
j_call: TRBJ2-5
cdr3_aa: CASSVYGGEETQYF

d_call: NA
v_call: TRBV6-5
j_call: TRBJ2-1
cdr3_aa: CASSRSLEMWNEQFF

d_call: NA
v_call: TRBV19
j_call: TRBJ1-2
cdr3_aa: CASTEQSAYGAMVGGYTF

d_call: NA
v_call: TRBV29-1
j_call: TRBJ1-2
cdr3_aa: CSVAAMAGFYGYTF

d_call: NA
v_call: TRBV27
j_call: TRBJ1-1
cdr3_aa: CASSLTGTNTEAFF

d_call: NA
v_call: TRBV30
j_call: TRBJ1-3
cdr3_aa: CAWSTDRTYSGNTIYF

d_call: TRBD1
v_call: TRBV7-3
j_call: TRBJ1-1
cdr3_aa: CASSLGTGPTEAFF

d_call: NA
v_call: TRBV5-1
j_call: TRBJ1-5
cdr3_aa: CASSVDTGKNQPQHF

d_call: NA
v_call: TRBV28
j_call: TRBJ1-2
cdr3_aa: CASSLTDFGYGYTF

d_call: TRBD2
v_call: TRBV5-1
j_call: TRBJ2-3
cdr3_aa: CASSGLTRTSGGTDTQYF

d_call: TRBD2
v_call: TRBV4-2
j_call: TRBJ2-7
cdr3_aa: CASSPATSGAYEQYF

d_call: NA
v_call: TRBV2
j_call: TRBJ2-2
cdr3_aa: CASRTDRRTGELFF

d_call: NA
v_call: TRBV7-3
j_call: TRBJ1-1
cdr3_aa: CASSLNGAPWDTEAFF

d_call: TRBD1
v_call: TRBV6-6
j_call: TRBJ1-1
cdr3_aa: CASSTGAWNTEAFF

d_call: TRBD1
v_call: TRBV5-6
j_call: TRBJ2-1
cdr3_aa: CASSWGTGGPLGEQFF

d_call: TRBD2
v_call: TRBV4-2
j_call: TRBJ2-5
cdr3_aa: CASSQDSRGALETQYF

d_call: NA
v_call: TRBV5-4
j_call: TRBJ2-5
cdr3_aa: CASSLPSDGEQETQYF

d_call: TRBD1
v_call: TRBV7-2
j_call: TRBJ1-2
cdr3_aa: CASSLGGTDIHYGYTF

d_call: NA
v_call: TRBV30
j_call: TRBJ1-1
cdr3_aa: CAWSQQGAIGEAFF

d_call: TRBD1
v_call: TRBV29-1
j_call: TRBJ2-7
cdr3_aa: CSVEVTGTGTYEQYF

d_call: TRBD1
v_call: TRBV27
j_call: TRBJ1-5
cdr3_aa: CASSSYGTGGGEQPQHF

d_call: NA
v_call: TRBV9
j_call: TRBJ2-3
cdr3_aa: CASSALSGLTDTQYF

d_call: TRBD2
v_call: TRBV28
j_call: TRBJ2-7
cdr3_aa: CASRAFGGGSYEQYF

d_call: NA
v_call: TRBV4-3
j_call: TRBJ1-2
cdr3_aa: CASSQEAVLYGYTF

d_call: NA
v_call: TRBV5-6
j_call: TRBJ1-1
cdr3_aa: CASSLGGGTEAFF

d_call: NA
v_call: TRBV5-1
j_call: TRBJ2-5
cdr3_aa: CASSLGSGETQYF

d_call: NA
v_call: TRBV6-5
j_call: TRBJ1-6
cdr3_aa: CASSYLRNSPLHF

d_call: NA
v_call: TRBV28
j_call: TRBJ1-2
cdr3_aa: CASSSPGSYTF

d_call: NA
v_call: TRBV28
j_call: TRBJ1-2
cdr3_aa: CASTPAGLYGYTF

d_call: NA
v_call: TRBV5-4
j_call: TRBJ2-1
cdr3_aa: CASSHGQSPYNEQFF

d_call: TRBD1
v_call: TRBV5-1
j_call: TRBJ2-7
cdr3_aa: CASSLGSGQGFGHYEQYF

d_call: NA
v_call: TRBV19
j_call: TRBJ1-1
cdr3_aa: CASSIENREAFF

d_call: TRBD1
v_call: TRBV13
j_call: TRBJ2-5
cdr3_aa: CASSLEGALETQYF

d_call: NA
v_call: TRBV7-2
j_call: TRBJ1-1
cdr3_aa: CASSLAGAGSVAFF

d_call: TRBD1
v_call: TRBV13
j_call: TRBJ2-5
cdr3_aa: CASSLYTGGKTQYF